The subject of this entry is one TCR beta chain. Adult donors, all healthy and HIV-negative, had no recent acute infections or vaccinations. This sample was included in a study of shared clonotypes between healthy human individuals. With 6 bases clipped from V and 3 bases from J, the junction kept 9 bases outside the gene matches. CDR1 MNHEY and CDR2 SMNVEV come from the germline V gene (reference sequence). The CDR3 totals 16 residues. The data were produced by immunoSEQ multiplex PCR, yet TCRdb's version contains in-frame clones alone and is incomplete. This table holds about a million clones, about 80% found once.

The sequence was collected from a man younger than 35 in good health. Some clones in this sample may be carry-over from other donors' samples. The V call is TRBV27, the J call TRBJ2-3; 10 bases are shared with TRBD2. Input material: memory CD4+ T cells from PBMCs. Sample subset: CD45RA-negative fraction. The CDR3 loop reads CASSSRVAGGTDTQYF. The CDR3 DNA is TGTGCCAGCAGCTCCCGGGTAGCGGGAGGAACAGATACGCAGTATTTT.